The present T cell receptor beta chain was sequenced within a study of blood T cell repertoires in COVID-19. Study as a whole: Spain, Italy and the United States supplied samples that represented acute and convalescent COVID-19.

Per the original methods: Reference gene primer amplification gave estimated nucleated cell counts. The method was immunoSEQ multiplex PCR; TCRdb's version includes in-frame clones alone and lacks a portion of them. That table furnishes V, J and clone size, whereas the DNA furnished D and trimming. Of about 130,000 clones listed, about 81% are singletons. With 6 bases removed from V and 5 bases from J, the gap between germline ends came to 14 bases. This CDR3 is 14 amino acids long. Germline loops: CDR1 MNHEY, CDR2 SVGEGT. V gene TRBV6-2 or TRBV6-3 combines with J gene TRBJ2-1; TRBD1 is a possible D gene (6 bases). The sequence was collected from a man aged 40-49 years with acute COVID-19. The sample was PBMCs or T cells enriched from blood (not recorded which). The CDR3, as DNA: TGTGCCAGCAGCCACAGGGTAACGAACAATGAGCAGTTCTTC. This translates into CASSHRVTNNEQFF.